This T cell receptor beta chain comes out of a study of blood T cell repertoires in COVID-19. Study-level background: Acute-phase and convalescent COVID-19 samples originated in the United States, Italy and Spain. Nucleic acid was either cDNA or gDNA, and it came from T cells, B-cell-depleted T cells, or PBMCs.

The CDR3 length is 14 residues. Between the trimmed V and J ends, which lost 4 bases and 4 bases, there was a span of 11 bases. CDR1 GTSNPN and CDR2 SVGIG come from the germline V gene (reference sequence). In the original workflow: Amplified reference gene primers provided the basis for estimating nucleated cell counts. Generated by immunoSEQ multiplex PCR, the TCRdb table keeps only in-frame clones and is missing some. Clone size and the V and J calls come from that table; the DNA yielded D and trimming. Among approximately 24,000 clones listed, over 70% were seen once. The TCR originated in a human donor with active COVID-19. The donor label of this sample is uncertain. J is TRBJ2-6 and V is TRBV30; D may be TRBD1 (6 bases). Material: peripheral blood. The CDR3 DNA reads TGTGCCTGGACCACAGGGAACGGGGCCAACGTCCTGACTTTC. Its translation is CAWTTGNGANVLTF.